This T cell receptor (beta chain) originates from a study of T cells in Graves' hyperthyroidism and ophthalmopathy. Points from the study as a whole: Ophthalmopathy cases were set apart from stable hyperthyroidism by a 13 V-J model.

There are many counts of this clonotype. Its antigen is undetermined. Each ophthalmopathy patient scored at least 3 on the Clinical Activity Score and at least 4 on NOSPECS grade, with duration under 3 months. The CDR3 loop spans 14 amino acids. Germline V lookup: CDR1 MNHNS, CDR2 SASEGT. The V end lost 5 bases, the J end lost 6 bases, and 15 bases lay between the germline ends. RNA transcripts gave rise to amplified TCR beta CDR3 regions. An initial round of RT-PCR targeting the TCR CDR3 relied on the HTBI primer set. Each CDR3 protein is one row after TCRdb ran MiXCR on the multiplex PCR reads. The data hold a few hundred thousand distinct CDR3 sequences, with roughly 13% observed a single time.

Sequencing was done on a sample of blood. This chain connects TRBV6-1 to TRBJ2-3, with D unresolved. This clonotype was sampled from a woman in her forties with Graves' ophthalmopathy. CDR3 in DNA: TGTGCCAGCAGTCCGTCAAGTGGGATGGATACGCAGTATTTT. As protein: CASSPSSGMDTQYF.